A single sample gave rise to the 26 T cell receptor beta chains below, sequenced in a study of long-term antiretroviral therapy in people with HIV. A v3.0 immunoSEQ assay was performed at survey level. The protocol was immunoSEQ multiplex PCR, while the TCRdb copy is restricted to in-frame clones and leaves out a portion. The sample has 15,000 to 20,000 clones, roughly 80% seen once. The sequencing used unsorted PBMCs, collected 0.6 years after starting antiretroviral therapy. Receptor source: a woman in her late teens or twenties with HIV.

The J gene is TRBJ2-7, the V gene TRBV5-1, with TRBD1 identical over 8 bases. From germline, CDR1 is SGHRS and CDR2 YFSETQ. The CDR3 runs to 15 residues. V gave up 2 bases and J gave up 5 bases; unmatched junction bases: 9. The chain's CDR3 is CASSLTGTGVDEQYF. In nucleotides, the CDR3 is TGCGCCAGCAGCTTAACCGGGACAGGTGTCGACGAGCAGTACTTC.

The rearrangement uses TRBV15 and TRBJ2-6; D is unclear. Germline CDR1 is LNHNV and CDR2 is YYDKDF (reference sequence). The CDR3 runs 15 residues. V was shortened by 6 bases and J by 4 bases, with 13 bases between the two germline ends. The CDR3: CATRNGPEGANVLTF. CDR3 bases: TGTGCCACCAGAAATGGGCCGGAAGGGGCCAACGTCCTGACTTTC.

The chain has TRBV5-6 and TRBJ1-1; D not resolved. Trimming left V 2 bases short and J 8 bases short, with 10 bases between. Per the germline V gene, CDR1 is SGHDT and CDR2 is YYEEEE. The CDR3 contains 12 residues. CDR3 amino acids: CASSFLHGEAFF. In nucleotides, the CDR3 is TGTGCCAGCAGCTTTCTGCACGGCGAAGCTTTCTTT.

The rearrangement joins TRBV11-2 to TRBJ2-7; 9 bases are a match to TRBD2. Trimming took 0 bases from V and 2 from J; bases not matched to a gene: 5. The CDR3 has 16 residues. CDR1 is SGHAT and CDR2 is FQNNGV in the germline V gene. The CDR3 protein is CASSLELAGAAYEQYF. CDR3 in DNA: TGTGCCAGCAGCTTAGAGTTAGCGGGAGCGGCCTACGAGCAGTACTTC.

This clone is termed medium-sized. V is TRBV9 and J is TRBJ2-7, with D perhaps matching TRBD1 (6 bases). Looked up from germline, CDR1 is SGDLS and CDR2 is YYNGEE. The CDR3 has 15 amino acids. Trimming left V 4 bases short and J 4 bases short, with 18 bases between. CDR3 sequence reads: CASSPPHSRGYEQYF. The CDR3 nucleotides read TGTGCCAGCAGCCCTCCTCACTCGAGGGGGTACGAGCAGTACTTC.

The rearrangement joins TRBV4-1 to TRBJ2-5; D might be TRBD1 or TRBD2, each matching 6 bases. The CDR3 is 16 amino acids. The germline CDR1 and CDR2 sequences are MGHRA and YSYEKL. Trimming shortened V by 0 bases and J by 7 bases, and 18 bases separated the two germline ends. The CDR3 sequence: CASSQDLGGLGGTQYF. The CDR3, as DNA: TGCGCCAGCAGCCAAGATCTTGGGGGGCTGGGGGGGACCCAGTACTTC.

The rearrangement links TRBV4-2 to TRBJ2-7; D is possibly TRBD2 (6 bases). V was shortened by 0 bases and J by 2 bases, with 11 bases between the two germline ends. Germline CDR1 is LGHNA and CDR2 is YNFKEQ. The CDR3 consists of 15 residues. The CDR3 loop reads CASSQDERGTYEQYF. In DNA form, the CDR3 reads TGTGCCAGCAGCCAAGATGAACGGGGGACCTACGAGCAGTACTTC.

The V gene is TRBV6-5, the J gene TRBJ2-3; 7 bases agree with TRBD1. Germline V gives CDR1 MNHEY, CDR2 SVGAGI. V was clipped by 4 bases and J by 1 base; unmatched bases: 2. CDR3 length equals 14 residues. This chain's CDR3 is CASSSDRGTDTQYF. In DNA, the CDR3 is TGTGCCAGCAGTTCAGACAGGGGCACAGATACGCAGTATTTT.

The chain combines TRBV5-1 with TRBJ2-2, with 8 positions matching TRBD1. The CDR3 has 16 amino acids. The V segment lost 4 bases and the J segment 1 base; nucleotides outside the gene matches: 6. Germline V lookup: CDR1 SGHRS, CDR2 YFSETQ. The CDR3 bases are TGCGCCAGCAGCCCGGGACAGGTGGGGAACACCGGGGAGCTGTTTTTT. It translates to CASSPGQVGNTGELFF.

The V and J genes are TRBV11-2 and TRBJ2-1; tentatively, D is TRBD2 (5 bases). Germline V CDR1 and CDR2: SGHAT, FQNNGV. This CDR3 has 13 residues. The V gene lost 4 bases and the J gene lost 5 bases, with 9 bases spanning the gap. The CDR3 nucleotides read TGTGCCAGCAGCTCGGACGGGAACAATGAGCAGTTCTTC. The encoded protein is CASSSDGNNEQFF. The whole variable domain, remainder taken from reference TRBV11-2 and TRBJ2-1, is EAGVAQSPRYKIIEKRQSVAFWCNPISGHATLYWYQQILGQGPKLLIQFQNNGVVDDSQLPKDRFSAERLKGVDSTLKIQPAKLEDSAVYLCASSSDGNNEQFFGPGTRLTVL.

The CDR3 loop is CASSPPVRRTEAFF. CDR3 coding DNA: TGTGCCAGCAGCCCCCCCGTGAGGAGGACTGAAGCTTTCTTT. The chain is built from TRBV7-8 and TRBJ1-1; no reliable D call. The germline CDR1 and CDR2 sequences are SGHVS and FQNEAQ. This CDR3 has 14 residues. V was shortened by 5 bases and J by 5 bases, with 15 bases between the two germline ends.

As DNA, the CDR3 is TGCGCCAGCAGCCAAGAAAACCCCGGACTAGCGGGAGGGCCTGCCAAAAACATTCAGTACTTC. Protein sequence: CASSQENPGLAGGPAKNIQYF. This chain connects TRBV4-1 to TRBJ2-4, with 15 nucleotides matching TRBD2. V trimming: 0 bases; J trimming: 1 base; junction bases outside the gene matches: 10. The CDR3 is made up of 21 amino acids. In germline, CDR1 is MGHRA, CDR2 YSYEKL.

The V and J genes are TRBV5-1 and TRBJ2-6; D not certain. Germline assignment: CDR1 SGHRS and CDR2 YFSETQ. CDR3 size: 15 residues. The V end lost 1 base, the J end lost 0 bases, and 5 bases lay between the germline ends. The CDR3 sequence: CASSLTVSGANVLTF. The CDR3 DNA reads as TGCGCCAGCAGCTTGACAGTCTCTGGGGCCAACGTCCTGACTTTC.

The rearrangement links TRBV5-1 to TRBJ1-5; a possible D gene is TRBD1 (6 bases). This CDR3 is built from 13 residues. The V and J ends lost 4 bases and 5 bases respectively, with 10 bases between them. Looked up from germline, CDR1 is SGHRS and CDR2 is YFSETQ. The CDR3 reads CASSQGIDQPQHF. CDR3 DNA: TGCGCCAGCAGCCAGGGGATAGATCAGCCCCAGCATTTT.

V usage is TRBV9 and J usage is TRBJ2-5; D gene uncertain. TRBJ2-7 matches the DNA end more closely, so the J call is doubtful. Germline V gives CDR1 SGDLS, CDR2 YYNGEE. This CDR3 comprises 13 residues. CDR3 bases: TGTGCCCCCCTTATAGTAAGGGACTACGAGCAGTACTTC. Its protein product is CAPLIVRDYEQYF.

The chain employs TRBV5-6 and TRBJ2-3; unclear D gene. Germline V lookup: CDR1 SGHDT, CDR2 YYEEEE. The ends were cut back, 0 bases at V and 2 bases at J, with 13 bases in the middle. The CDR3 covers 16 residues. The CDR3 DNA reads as TGTGCCAGCAGCTTGGTATCAAATGAGTTCACAGATACGCAGTATTTT. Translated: CASSLVSNEFTDTQYF.

DNA of the CDR3: TGCGCCAGCAGCTTGGGACAGGGGAGAAGAGGCTACACCTTC. Its protein product is CASSLGQGRRGYTF. This sequence joins TRBV5-1 and TRBJ1-2; 8 bases agree with TRBD1. Germline V CDR1 and CDR2: SGHRS, YFSETQ. J gave up 8 bases and V 0 bases, and 6 bases lay outside the gene matches. CDR3 length equals 14 residues.

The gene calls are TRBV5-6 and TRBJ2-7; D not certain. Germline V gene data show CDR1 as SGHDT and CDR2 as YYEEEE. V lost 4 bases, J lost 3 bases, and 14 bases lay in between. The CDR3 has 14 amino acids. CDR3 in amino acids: CASSQDRVLYEQYF. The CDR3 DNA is TGTGCCAGCAGCCAGGACCGGGTCCTCTACGAGCAGTACTTC.

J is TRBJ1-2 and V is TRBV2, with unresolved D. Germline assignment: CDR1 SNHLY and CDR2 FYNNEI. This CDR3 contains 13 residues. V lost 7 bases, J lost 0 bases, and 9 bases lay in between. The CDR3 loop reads CASNPQSNYGYTF. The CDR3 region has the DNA TGTGCCAGCAACCCTCAGTCTAACTATGGCTACACCTTC.

This CDR3 reads CASQGYSNSPLHF. The CDR3 coding sequence is TGTGCCAGTCAAGGGTACTCCAATTCACCCCTCCACTTT. V is TRBV19 and J is TRBJ1-6; D is ambiguous. The CDR3 runs 13 residues. Trimming took off 8 bases at V and 7 bases at J, with 12 bases between the two ends. CDR1 is LNHDA, CDR2 SQIVND, per germline (reference sequence).

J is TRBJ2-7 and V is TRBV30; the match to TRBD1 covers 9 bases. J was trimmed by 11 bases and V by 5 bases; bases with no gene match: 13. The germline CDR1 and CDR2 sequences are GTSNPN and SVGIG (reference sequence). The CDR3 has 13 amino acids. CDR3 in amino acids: CAWEGQGVGREYF. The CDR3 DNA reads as TGTGCCTGGGAGGGACAGGGTGTTGGAAGGGAGTACTTC.

CDR3 protein: CASSSGWGSSYNEQFF. The CDR3 DNA reads TGTGCCAGCAGCTCAGGCTGGGGGAGCTCCTACAATGAGCAGTTCTTC. This sequence joins TRBV13 and TRBJ2-1, with D perhaps matching TRBD1 or TRBD2 (5 bases each). The germline V gene encodes CDR1 PRHDT and CDR2 FYEKMQ (reference sequence). The CDR3 is made up of 16 amino acids. Trimming took off 4 bases at V and 0 bases at J, with 13 bases between the two ends.

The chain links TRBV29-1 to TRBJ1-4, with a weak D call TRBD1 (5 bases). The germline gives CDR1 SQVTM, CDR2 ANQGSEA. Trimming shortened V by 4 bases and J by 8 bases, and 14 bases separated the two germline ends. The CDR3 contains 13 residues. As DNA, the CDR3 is TGCAGCGTTGCCGGCCAGGGTTGGGAAAAACTGTTTTTT. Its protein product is CSVAGQGWEKLFF.

The CDR3 sequence: CASSQGVLAGGGQQETQYF. The CDR3 DNA reads as TGTGCCAGCAGCCAAGGGGTTCTAGCGGGAGGGGGCCAGCAAGAGACCCAGTACTTC. The chain is built from TRBV4-2 and TRBJ2-5, with 12 nucleotides matching TRBD2. Germline CDR1 and CDR2: LGHNA and YNFKEQ. The J segment lost 2 bases and the V segment lost 1 base, leaving 11 bases of the junction unmatched. The CDR3 has 19 amino acids.

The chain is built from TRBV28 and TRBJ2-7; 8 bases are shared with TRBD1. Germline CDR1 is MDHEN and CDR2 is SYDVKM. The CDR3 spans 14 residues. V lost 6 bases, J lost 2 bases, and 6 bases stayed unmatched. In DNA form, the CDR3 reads TGTGCCAGCAGGTTACAGGGGGACCCCTACGAGCAGTACTTC. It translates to CASRLQGDPYEQYF.

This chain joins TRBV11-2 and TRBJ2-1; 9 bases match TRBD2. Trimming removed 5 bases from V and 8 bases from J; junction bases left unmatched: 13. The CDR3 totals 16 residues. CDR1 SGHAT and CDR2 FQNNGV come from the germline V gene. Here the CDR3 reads CASSPGTSRTSDEQFF. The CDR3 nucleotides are TGTGCCAGCAGCCCAGGGACTAGCAGAACTTCGGATGAGCAGTTCTTC. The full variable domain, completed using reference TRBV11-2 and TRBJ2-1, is EAGVAQSPRYKIIEKRQSVAFWCNPISGHATLYWYQQILGQGPKLLIQFQNNGVVDDSQLPKDRFSAERLKGVDSTLKIQPAKLEDSAVYLCASSPGTSRTSDEQFFGPGTRLTVL.